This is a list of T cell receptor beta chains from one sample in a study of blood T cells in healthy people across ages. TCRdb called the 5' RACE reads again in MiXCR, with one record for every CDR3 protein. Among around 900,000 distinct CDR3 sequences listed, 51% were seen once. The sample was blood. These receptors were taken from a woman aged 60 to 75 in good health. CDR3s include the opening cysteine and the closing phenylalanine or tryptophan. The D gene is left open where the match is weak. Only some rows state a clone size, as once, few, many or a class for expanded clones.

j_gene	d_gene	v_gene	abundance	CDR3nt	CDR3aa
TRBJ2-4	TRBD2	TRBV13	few	TGTGCCAGCAGCTTGCCTACTAGCGGGGCTGTATTCGGGGAGCAGTACTTC	CASSLPTSGAVFGEQYF
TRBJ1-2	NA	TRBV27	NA	TGTGCCAGCAGTTATACAGCTAACTATGGCTACACCTTC	CASSYTANYGYTF
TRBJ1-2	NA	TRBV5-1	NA	TGCGCCAGCAGACCTGAGCGACAGCATTTGTCGGAAGACTACACCTTC	CASRPERQHLSEDYTF
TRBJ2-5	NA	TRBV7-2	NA	TGTGCCAGCAGCTTAATCGGCGTCGTACAAGAGACCCAGTACTTC	CASSLIGVVQETQYF
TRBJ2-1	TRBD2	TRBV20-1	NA	TGCAGTGCTCGCGGACTAGCGGGAGCTTGGAATGAGCAGTTCTTC	CSARGLAGAWNEQFF
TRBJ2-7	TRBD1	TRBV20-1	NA	TGCAGTGCTGCCGACAGGGGGTACGAGCAGTACTTC	CSAADRGYEQYF
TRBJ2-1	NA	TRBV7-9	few	TGTGCCAGCAGCCCAAGATGGGATGAGCAGTTCTTC	CASSPRWDEQFF
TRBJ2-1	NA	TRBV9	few	TGTGCCAGCAGCGTAGGTAAGGGAAGGGGCTCCTACAATGAGCAGTTCTTC	CASSVGKGRGSYNEQFF
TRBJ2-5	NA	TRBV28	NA	TGTGCCACCTCAGAGGGCACCCAGTACTTC	CATSEGTQYF
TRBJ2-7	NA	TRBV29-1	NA	TGCAGCGTTAGAAGGGACAACACCTACGAGCAGTACTTC	CSVRRDNTYEQYF
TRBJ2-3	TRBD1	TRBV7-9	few	TGTGCCAGTCAGACAGGGACGAGTACAGATACGCAGTATTTT	CASQTGTSTDTQYF
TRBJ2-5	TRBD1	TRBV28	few	TGTGCCAGCAGTTCCCGACAGGGGTTGAAGACCCAGTACTTC	CASSSRQGLKTQYF
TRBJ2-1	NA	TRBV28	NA	TGTGCCAGCAGTTTACCCTCGGCTAAAAATGAGCAGTTCTTC	CASSLPSAKNEQFF
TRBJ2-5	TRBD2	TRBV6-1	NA	TGTGCCAGCACTAGCGGGAGGGCCTCGGGTGAGACCCAGTACTTC	CASTSGRASGETQYF
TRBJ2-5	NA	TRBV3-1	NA	TGTGCCAGCAGCCAAATGGTTAGCCAAGAGACCCAGTACTTC	CASSQMVSQETQYF
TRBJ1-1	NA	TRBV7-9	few	TGTGCCAGCAGGTCGACAGGCACTGAAGCTTTCTTT	CASRSTGTEAFF
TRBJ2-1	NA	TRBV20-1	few	TGCAGTGCTAGAGATCGAAGGGGAGGTGCCTACAATGAGCAGTTCTTC	CSARDRRGGAYNEQFF
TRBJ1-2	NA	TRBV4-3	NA	TGCGCCAGCAGCCAAAAGATTGGAACTAACTATGGCTACACCTTC	CASSQKIGTNYGYTF
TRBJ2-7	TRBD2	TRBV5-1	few	TGCGCCAGTGAACCGCCCGGGACTAGCTACCGCCGGGGGGCTGAGCAGTACTTC	CASEPPGTSYRRGAEQYF
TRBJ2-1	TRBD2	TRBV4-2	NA	TGTGCCAGCAGCCAAGTCCTGGCGGGAGAACTTACTGAGCAGTTCTTC	CASSQVLAGELTEQFF
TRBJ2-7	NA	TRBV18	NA	TGTGCCAGCTCGCCGCCGTCCCAGACAACTGGAGGGCTGTACTTC	CASSPPSQTTGGLYF
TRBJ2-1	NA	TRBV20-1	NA	TGCAGTGCTAGGCGGTCCGATCCAGGCTCCTACAATGAGCAGTTCTTC	CSARRSDPGSYNEQFF
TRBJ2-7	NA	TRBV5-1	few	TGCGCCAGCAGCTTGGGGAATGGTGATGGCGTACGCGAGCAGTACTTC	CASSLGNGDGVREQYF
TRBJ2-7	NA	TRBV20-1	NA	TGCAGTGCTCCACCCCCTTTCGGACAGCACTACGAGCAGTACTTC	CSAPPPFGQHYEQYF
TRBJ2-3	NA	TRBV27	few	TGTGCCAGCAGGCCAGTCGGGAGTTTTAGGACAGATACGCAGTATTTT	CASRPVGSFRTDTQYF
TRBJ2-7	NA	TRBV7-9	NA	TGTGCCAGCAGCTTAGCCCGTGGTTTGGGACAAATCAGCGAGCAGTACTTC	CASSLARGLGQISEQYF
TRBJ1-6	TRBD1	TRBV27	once	TGTGCCAGCAGTCCATGGACAGGCCATAATTCACCCCTCCACTTT	CASSPWTGHNSPLHF